This TCR beta chain was profiled in a study of CD8+ T cells in alopecia areata (dated by TCRdb to the late 2010s). Regarding the study in general: Treated patients were enrolled in an open-label pilot trial of oral tofacitinib, 5 to 10 mg twice daily, for moderate-to-severe alopecia areata. Patients stayed on tofacitinib for 6 to 18 months and then had 6 months of follow-up off drug so that delayed response and recurrence could be assessed. TCRbeta CDR3 regions were amplified by immunoSEQ multiplex PCR with 35 Vbeta forward and 13 Jbeta reverse primers. The SALT score, which quantifies the percentage of affected scalp surface area, was used to measure disease severity in treated patients. Scalp clonality was compared across normal scalp (n=4), patchy alopecia areata scalp (n=8), and alopecia totalis/universalis scalp (n=8). RNA was obtained with the PAXgene miRNA kit for fixed scalp, the miRNeasy kit for PBMCs, and the RNeasy kit for mouse skin. Scalp tissue and sorted CD4+ and CD8+ peripheral blood T cells from patchy and totalis/universalis alopecia areata patients and from healthy controls were covered by human TCRbeta sequencing. Biopsies were taken from tofacitinib-treated patients at baseline and at 4 and 24 weeks of treatment, and a later scalp biopsy was taken in several of the tofacitinib-treated patients. To study T cell clonal expansion in alopecia areata, the researchers applied high-throughput TCRbeta sequencing to both the C3H/HeJ mouse model and human patients.

Library preparation employed the immunoSEQ multiplex PCR assay. RNA was extracted from all samples and reverse transcribed into cDNA as template for TCR sequencing. SuperScript III was used for first-strand cDNA synthesis, primed with a 2:1 mix of oligo-dT and random hexamers. A synthetic immune receptor repertoire was used to assess amplification bias, and residual bias was removed computationally. The study's processing was this. Raw reads were preprocessed for error removal, and CDR3 was defined according to IMGT conventions as running from the conserved cysteine to phenylalanine. Clonality was calculated as 1 minus Shannon entropy normalized by log2 of the number of productive unique TCRs. CD4 or CD8 identity of scalp clones was inferred by cross-referencing scalp TCRbeta sequences with sorted blood CD4 and CD8 repertoires. TCRdb re-hosts the immuneACCESS table, in-frame sequences only. Its copies lack some clones; in the studies checked, an unresolved V gene accounts for under half of them, and the cause for the rest is not known. The DNA gave D and trimming, while V, J and clone size come from that table. The sample yields some 240,000 clones; 50% to 70% were counted once. The biggest ten clones account for more than 1.5% of the sample.

Study-wide findings and limitations: With tofacitinib, both scalp clonality and the number of expanded CD8+ clones among the top 100 scalp clones went down significantly. The treated cohort was small, with a single nonresponder, so links between baseline CD8+ expansion and response need larger studies. Shared TCR sequences between patients were less evident than in mice, which may be partly attributable to HLA diversity in the patient population. Many expanded lesional clones persisted in scalp and blood during tofacitinib treatment, which may partly explain relapse after stopping treatment. Lesional scalp, especially in alopecia totalis/universalis, showed higher clonality and more expanded CD8+ clones than normal scalp, suggesting antigenic drive. Resident alphabeta T cells in normal human skin are also sequenced, complicating scalp TCR repertoire analysis, unlike mouse skin dominated by gammadelta T cells.

The table lists this clone with a count of one. There is no known antigen for this receptor. No qualities accompany the bases; no much larger clone lies one base away. In the paper's terms, the time point label means: 4 weeks on oral tofacitinib. Sample treatment or condition, as interpreted from the label and publication: oral pan-JAK inhibitor, 5-10 mg twice daily. Peripheral blood and lesional scalp punch biopsies were obtained from patients with alopecia areata. After PBMCs were isolated by density centrifugation and stained for CD3, CD4 and CD8, a FACSAria was used to sort CD4+ and CD8+ T cells. The germline V gene (reference sequence) specifies SGHNT as CDR1 and YYREEE as CDR2. Trimming takes 4 bases from V and 5 bases from J, and the germline ends sit 10 bases apart. Spanning cysteine to phenylalanine, the CDR3 consists of 12 amino acids. Kept here is only the CDR3 DNA, which spans 36 bases and is read in frame from base 1.

Source: CD4+ T cells sorted from blood, taken at week 4, from a patient treated with tofacitinib. The clonotype was recovered from a human donor with alopecia areata. The chain couples TRBV5-4 to TRBJ2-7; the D gene is perhaps TRBD2, from 5 matching bases. CDR3 protein: CASSLQRDEQYF. The DNA sequence follows: TGTGCCAGCAGCCTGCAGAGGGACGAGCAGTACTTC.